These T cell receptor beta chains were read from a single sample in a study of T cell changes during pregnancy in multiple sclerosis. TCRdb's copy holds only in-frame clones and misses some; the assay was immunoSEQ multiplex PCR. The sample lists roughly 80,000 clones, roughly 93% occurring once. Sequencing was performed on peripheral blood, taken in the first trimester of pregnancy. The receptors were gathered from a female donor with multiple sclerosis, enrolled in a pregnancy study. CDR3s include the opening cysteine and the closing phenylalanine or tryptophan. The order of the fields is V gene, CDR3 protein.

TRBV5-1,CASRSSAGGLTDTQYF
TRBV6-1,CASRVDRVSTDTQYF
TRBV7-6,CASSLGDTNNQPQHF
TRBV6-1,CASSAGTGGRYSNQPQHF
TRBV18,CASSPSSFYNEQFF
TRBV19,CASSPTPGLGGETQYF
TRBV29-1,CSVHIPGLAGEQYF
TRBV5-5,CASSLTGTSTGELFF
TRBV5-4,CASSLTDRGPADTQYF
TRBV5-4,CASSLRPQGAGGNTIYF
TRBV30,CAWSAGVGGEKLFF
TRBV29-1,CSVGGSEETQYF
TRBV5-1,CASSLGDRDNYGYTF
TRBV7-9,CASSKGTVKGTGELFF
TRBV6-5,CASSYGGSGGYTF
TRBV7-2,CASSSSWRDNEQFF
TRBV18,CASSPDGGEDYEQYF
TRBV6-1,CTTGRGDSNQPQHF
TRBV2,CASRDNPGQGASEQYF
TRBV5-4,CASSSGGTGPYNEQFF
TRBV29-1,CSGSLASNEQFF
TRBV9,CASSGGTGIGGEKLFF
TRBV28,CASITPRASYEQYF
TRBV19,CASSMRANYGYTF
TRBV27,CASRGDRLMGAFF
TRBV7-6,CASSSGTGGPINTIYF
TRBV29-1,CSVLPQGNGQYF
TRBV11-2,CASSLDRVNSYEQYF
TRBV6-6,CASSYSPRRTYEQYF
TRBV9,CASSVAGGSYGYTF
TRBV5-1,CASSLGQGQEKLFF
TRBV7-9,CASTPTFSSDYGYTF
TRBV11-1,CASSRDGDSYEQYF
TRBV4-1,CASSQDLGAGQPQHF
TRBV5-4,CASSGGAGSGANSPLHF
TRBV7-3,CASSLLAGLHNEQFF
TRBV19,CASSIGRGSNNQPQHF
TRBV4-1,CASSQDRGQGTDTQYF
TRBV19,CASSGTSGGPDTQYF
TRBV11-2,CASSSRTGGETQYF
TRBV13,CASSLGRGPRDQETQYF
TRBV11-2,CASSLLEGGNQPQHF
TRBV27,CASSLADSLEAFF
TRBV27,CASSLVYSGGYEQYF
TRBV28,CATTGASTGTGELFF
TRBV2,CASSRIRQGAASGYTF
TRBV28,CASSEGLAGGYEQYF
TRBV5-1,CASSLARAGDNEQFF
TRBV11-2,CASSSGLAGARPDYEQYF
TRBV18,CASSPVGAPRTGEKLFF
TRBV20-1,CSARQGPEQFF
TRBV29-1,CSSSSGSYEQYF
TRBV19,CASSARQGRGTTEAFF
TRBV27,CASSKTSAGETQYF
TRBV29-1,CSVVPQGGDEQFF
TRBV28,CASSTGQIPYNEQFF
TRBV25-1,CASSFGGGAFGETQYF
TRBV16,CASSQLGQGPNEQFF
TRBV27,CASLRQGLNTEAFF